The source of this T cell receptor (beta chain) is a study of blood T cell repertoires in COVID-19. Across the study: PBMCs, B-cell-depleted T cells, or T cells were the source of the cDNA or gDNA that made up the material.

In the source study's methods: Amplification with reference gene primers provided the estimates of nucleated cell counts. Produced via immunoSEQ multiplex PCR; TCRdb's table is partial and in-frame only. The DNA gave D and trimming, while V, J and clone size come from that table. The table lists 50,000 to 65,000 clones, about four fifths of them singletons. Germline-derived CDR1 and CDR2 are LNHNV and YYDKDF (reference sequence). V was clipped by 8 bases and J by 0 bases, with 10 bases between them. The CDR3 is made up of 13 amino acids. V is TRBV15 and J is TRBJ2-5, with D possibly TRBD1 on 6 matching bases. The clonotype originates from a man aged 55-75 years with COVID-19, enrolled during active disease. Sequencing was done on a sample of peripheral blood. The CDR3 sequence: CATQGPYQETQYF. The CDR3 region has the DNA TGTGCCACCCAGGGGCCGTACCAAGAGACCCAGTACTTC.